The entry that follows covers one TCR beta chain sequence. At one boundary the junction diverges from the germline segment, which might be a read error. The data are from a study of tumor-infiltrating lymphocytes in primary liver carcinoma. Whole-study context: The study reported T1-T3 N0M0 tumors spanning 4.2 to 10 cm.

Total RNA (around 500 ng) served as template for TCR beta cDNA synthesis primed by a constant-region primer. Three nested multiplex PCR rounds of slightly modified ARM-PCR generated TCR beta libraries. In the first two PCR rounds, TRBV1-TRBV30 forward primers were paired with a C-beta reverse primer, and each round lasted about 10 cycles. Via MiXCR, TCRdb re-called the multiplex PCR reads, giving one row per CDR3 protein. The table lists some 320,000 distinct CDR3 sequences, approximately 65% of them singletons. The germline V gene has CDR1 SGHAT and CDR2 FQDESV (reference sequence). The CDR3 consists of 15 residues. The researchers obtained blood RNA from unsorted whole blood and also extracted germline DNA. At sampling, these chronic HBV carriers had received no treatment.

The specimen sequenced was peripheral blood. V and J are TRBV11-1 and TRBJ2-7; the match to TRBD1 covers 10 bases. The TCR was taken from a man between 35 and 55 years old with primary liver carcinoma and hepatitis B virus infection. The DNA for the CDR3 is TGTACCAGCAGCCTTGCCGGGACAGGGGCCTACGAGAAGTACTTC. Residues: CTSSLAGTGAYEKYF.